The TCR beta chain under discussion was sequenced for a study of PD-1 blockade in mismatch repair-deficient tumors. The overall study: Patients had eleven to twelve mismatch repair-deficient cancer types and were previously treated and progressing. Study-level points and caveats: Tumor-resident clones, often absent from pretreatment blood, expanded after pembrolizumab and then contracted.

In this sample, this clone turned up a few times. Its specificity is unknown. V lost 6 bases and J 6 bases, leaving 9 bases between the germline ends. Looked up from germline, CDR1 is SEHNR and CDR2 is FQNEAQ (reference sequence). CDR3 length: 12 residues. PCR or immunohistochemistry showed mismatch repair deficiency in every enrolled patient. TCR sequencing covered a few patients who responded to pembrolizumab. TCRdb's table, derived via immunoSEQ multiplex PCR, lists solely in-frame clones and lacks some. The sample records roughly 130,000 clones, 88% being singletons. V and J are TRBV7-9 and TRBJ2-1; D ambiguous. The material was peripheral blood, obtained just over 70 weeks after starting pembrolizumab. The sequence was obtained from an adult with mismatch repair-deficient cancer. This CDR3 is CASSLIGNEQFF. In nucleotides, the CDR3 is TGTGCCAGCAGTCTCATAGGCAATGAGCAGTTCTTC.